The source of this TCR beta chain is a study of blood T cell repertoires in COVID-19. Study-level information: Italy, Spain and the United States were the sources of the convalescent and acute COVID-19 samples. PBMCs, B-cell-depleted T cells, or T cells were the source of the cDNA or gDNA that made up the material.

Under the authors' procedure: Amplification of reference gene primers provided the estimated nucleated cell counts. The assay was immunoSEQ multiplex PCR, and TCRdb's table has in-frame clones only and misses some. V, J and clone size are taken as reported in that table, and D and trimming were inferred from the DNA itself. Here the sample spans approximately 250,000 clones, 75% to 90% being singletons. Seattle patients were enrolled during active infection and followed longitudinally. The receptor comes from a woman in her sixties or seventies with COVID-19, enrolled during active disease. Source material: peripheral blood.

The DNA for the CDR3 is TGTGCCAGCAGCCTTAGACAGGGGAGTCAGGAAAAACTGTTTTTT. Amino acid sequence: CASSLRQGSQEKLFF. This chain joins TRBV6-5 and TRBJ1-4; 8 positions match TRBD1. Germline loops: CDR1 MNHEY, CDR2 SVGAGI. V lost 6 bases, J lost 8 bases, and 11 bases stayed unmatched. This CDR3 comprises 15 residues.